One and the same sample provided the 11 T cell receptor beta chains below, sequenced in a study of T cells after yellow fever vaccination. Via MiXCR, TCRdb re-called the 5' RACE reads, giving one row per CDR3 protein. The table records hundreds of thousands of distinct CDR3 sequences, approximately 12% of them present only once. Source: CD4+ T cells sorted from PBMCs, taken 15 days after the yellow fever booster vaccination. Receptor source: a man between 18 and 29 years old who received the YFV17D yellow fever vaccine.

This clonotype appeared a few times. The chain carries TRBV7-2 and TRBJ1-2; D remains unclear. Deletions cut 6 bases from V and 8 bases from J, with 13 bases between. Germline V CDR1 and CDR2: SGHTA, FQGNSA. This CDR3 comprises 12 residues. The DNA of the CDR3 is TGTGCCAGCAGTCCCAACCGGGCCGGCTACACCTTC. Its translation is CASSPNRAGYTF.

This clonotype was recorded a few times. V and J are TRBV20-1 and TRBJ1-4, with D tentatively TRBD1 (6 bases). Trimming shortened V by 8 bases and J by 0 bases, and 13 bases separated the two germline ends. The CDR3 covers 14 residues. Germline V gene data show CDR1 as DFQATT and CDR2 as SNEGSKA (reference sequence). The CDR3 coding sequence is TGCAGTTACAGGGTCCCAGCAACTAATGAAAAACTGTTTTTT. Translated: CSYRVPATNEKLFF.

The chain is built from TRBV25-1 and TRBJ2-7, with a possible D match to TRBD1 (5 bases). In germline, CDR1 is MGHDK, CDR2 SYGVNS. V lost 6 bases, J lost 4 bases, and 7 bases lay in between. This CDR3 region has 11 residues. The CDR3 DNA is TGTGCCAGCAGGGACATTTACGAGCAGTACTTC. Its protein product is CASRDIYEQYF.

This clonotype was picked up a small number of times. This rearrangement joins TRBV9 to TRBJ1-1; TRBD1 agrees at 9 bases. The trim removed 2 bases at V and 0 bases at J, leaving 2 bases unmatched. This CDR3 contains 15 residues. The germline gives CDR1 SGDLS, CDR2 YYNGEE. The CDR3 is CASSVGTGMNTEAFF. The CDR3 DNA is TGTGCCAGCAGCGTGGGGACAGGGATGAACACTGAAGCTTTCTTT.

This clonotype was seen a handful of times. The V gene is TRBV2, the J gene TRBJ2-7, with D perhaps matching TRBD2 (5 bases). The CDR3 consists of 16 residues. Germline CDR1 is SNHLY and CDR2 is FYNNEI. Trimming took 4 bases from V and 5 from J, leaving 21 bases between them. The CDR3 region has the DNA TGTGCCAGCAGTGCCCCCGTTCGGAATAGGCGGGACGAGCAGTACGTC. Residues: CASSAPVRNRRDEQYV.

This clonotype was observed a few times. The gene calls are TRBV7-2 and TRBJ2-3, with a tentative D call TRBD2 (7 bases). The CDR3 runs to 14 residues. Trimming removed 2 bases at V and 6 bases at J, with 12 bases between. Germline CDR1 and CDR2: SGHTA and FQGNSA. The CDR3 coding sequence is TGTGCCAGCAGCTTACGCGCGGGGGCTGATACGCAGTATTTT. Translated, it gives CASSLRAGADTQYF.

This sequence joins TRBV7-2 and TRBJ2-1, with TRBD2 matching 8 bases. The trim removed 2 bases at V and 4 bases at J, leaving 7 bases unmatched. Germline loops: CDR1 SGHTA, CDR2 FQGNSA. The CDR3 length is 16 residues. CDR3 loop: CASSLMAGGAYNEQFF. CDR3 coding DNA: TGTGCCAGCAGCTTAATGGCGGGGGGTGCGTACAATGAGCAGTTCTTC.

This clonotype was recorded a few times. The CDR3 reads CATSNRVGTGELFF. CDR3 nucleotide sequence: TGTGCCACCAGCAATAGGGTGGGGACCGGGGAGCTGTTTTTT. The J gene is TRBJ2-2, the V gene TRBV15; D gene ambiguous. CDR3 length equals 14 residues. The ends were cut back, 4 bases at V and 5 bases at J, with 11 bases in the middle. The germline V gene encodes CDR1 LNHNV and CDR2 YYDKDF (reference sequence).

This rearrangement joins TRBV29-1 to TRBJ1-5; 12 bases agree with TRBD1. This CDR3 is 16 amino acids long. V gave up 4 bases and J gave up 7 bases; unmatched junction bases: 11. Germline values: CDR1 SQVTM, CDR2 ANQGSEA. CDR3 sequence: CSVGISGTGGDQPQHF. CDR3 nucleotide sequence: TGCAGCGTTGGAATTAGTGGGACAGGGGGCGACCAGCCCCAGCATTTT.

The gene calls are TRBV18 and TRBJ1-4; D is unclear. V lost 3 bases and J 7 bases, leaving 9 bases between the germline ends. The CDR3 runs to 13 residues. CDR1 and CDR2 (germline): KGHSH, LQKENI. The CDR3 nucleotides are TGTGCCAGCTCACCTCCTATGGCTGAAAAACTGTTTTTT. Encoded protein: CASSPPMAEKLFF. The complete variable domain, with remaining parts taken from reference TRBV18 and TRBJ1-4, reads NAGVMQNPRHLVRRRGQEARLRCSPMKGHSHVYWYRQLPEEGLKFMVYLQKENIIDESGMPKERFSAEFPKEGPSILRIQQVVRGDSAAYFCASSPPMAEKLFFGSGTQLSVL.

This sequence joins TRBV6-2 or TRBV6-3 and TRBJ2-3; TRBD1 agrees at 7 bases. The V gene end was trimmed by 7 bases and the J gene end by 4 bases; junction bases not matched to a gene: 14. CDR3 length equals 16 residues. Germline-derived CDR1 and CDR2 are MNHEY and SVGEGT. CDR3 nucleotides: TGTGCCAGCACGACAGGGACCCCCTCGATTTCAGATACGCAGTATTTT. Its translation: CASTTGTPSISDTQYF.